This T cell receptor beta chain was profiled in a study of T cell responses to AZD1222 COVID-19 vaccine. General study findings and limits: Within unmutated variant regions lay the reported targets of nearly half of spike-specific TCRs. Females made up more of the donors, who were largely white British, and clonal diversity may have come out too low.

Regarding this clone: The antigen remains undetermined.

Produced via immunoSEQ multiplex PCR; TCRdb's table is partial and in-frame only. The data hold around 130,000 clones, with around 90% observed a single time. Material: peripheral blood, obtained 28 days after the second dose of the MenACWY control vaccine. The receptor was isolated from an adult who received the MenACWY meningococcal vaccine as a control.

The CDR3, as DNA: TGCGCCAGCAGCTTCTCAGGGGTAAACTATGGCTACACCTTC. Protein: CASSFSGVNYGYTF. The chain combines TRBV5-1 with TRBJ1-2; a weak D match, TRBD1 (6 bases). The CDR3 is 14 amino acids. The ends were cut back, 2 bases at V and 2 bases at J, with 10 bases in the middle. Germline values: CDR1 SGHRS, CDR2 YFSETQ.